A selection of T cell receptor beta chains follows, all from one sample in a study of blood T cells in healthy people across ages. One entry per CDR3 protein results from TCRdb running MiXCR on the 5' RACE reads. The sample holds 700,000 or so distinct CDR3 sequences, approximately 40% seen once. The sequenced sample consisted of blood. These TCRs come from a man older than 75 in good health. Each CDR3 is given with its conserved first and last residue. The D gene is left open where the match is weak. The size field is filled for only some rows; it gives once, few, many or a size class.

>TRBJ2-4|.|.|TRBV6-2/TRBV6-3|19
TGTGCCAGCAGTTGCTCTCTCGGGGCATCGGGTAACGTCAAAAACATTCAGTACTTC
CASSCSLGASGNVKNIQYF
>TRBJ2-3|TRBD2|.|TRBV28|17
TGTGCCAGCAGATCAGGAGCAGCGGGAGGAACGACAGATACGCAGTATTTT
CASRSGAAGGTTDTQYF
>TRBJ1-2|.|.|TRBV6-2/TRBV6-3|12
TGTGCCAGTGGGACGGCTAACTATGGCTACACCTTC
CASGTANYGYTF
>TRBJ2-7|TRBD1|few|TRBV7-2|16
TGTGCCAGCAGCTCCCGAAGGACAGGTCCCGCCTACGAGCAGTACTTC
CASSSRRTGPAYEQYF
>TRBJ2-7|.|few|TRBV7-2|14
TGTGCCAGCAGCTTATATAACAGTCCCTACGAGCAGTACTTC
CASSLYNSPYEQYF
>TRBJ1-1|.|.|TRBV14|15
TGTGCCAGCAGCCAAGTAAGACCGGGCTCTACGGGGGCTTTCTTT
CASSQVRPGSTGAFF
>TRBJ2-5|.|many|TRBV20-1|13
TGCAGTGCTTTTCGAGGACGGGAAGAGACCCAGTACTTC
CSAFRGREETQYF
>TRBJ2-7|.|.|TRBV7-2|15
TGTGCCAGCAGCCGAGGGGGGGTGGGGACCTACGAGCAGTACTTC
CASSRGGVGTYEQYF
>TRBJ2-3|.|.|TRBV7-3|14
TGTGCCAGCAGCTTAAATCGGAACACAGATACGCAGTATTTT
CASSLNRNTDTQYF
>TRBJ2-6|TRBD1|few|TRBV11-1|21
TGTGCCAGCAGTCACGACAGGGGCTTCAGCGGCGTAGACTCTGGGGCCAACGTCCTGACTTTC
CASSHDRGFSGVDSGANVLTF
>TRBJ2-7|.|.|TRBV15|13
TGTGCCACCAGGCTTTCCGGGGTCGGCGAGCAGTACTTC
CATRLSGVGEQYF
>TRBJ2-5|.|few|TRBV24-1|15
TGTGCCACCAGTGACCCGGACACCGGTCAAGAGACCCAGTACTTC
CATSDPDTGQETQYF
>TRBJ2-1|.|few|TRBV29-1|13
TGCAGCGGGGGGACGGCCTCCTACAATGAGCAGTTCTTC
CSGGTASYNEQFF
>TRBJ2-3|.|once|TRBV9|14
TGTGCCAGCAGCGTAGAGACTACCTCAGATACGCAGTATTTT
CASSVETTSDTQYF
>TRBJ2-6|.|few|TRBV5-1|14
TGCGCCAGCAGCTTTGGCGGTGGGGCCAACGTCCTGACTTTC
CASSFGGGANVLTF
>TRBJ1-1|.|.|TRBV6-2/TRBV6-3|12
TGTGCCAGCAGTTCGGTAAACACTGAAGCTTTCTTT
CASSSVNTEAFF
>TRBJ2-5|.|few|TRBV7-6|18
TGTGCCAGCAGCTCGTCGACCGGGGAGATGGTTTCAGGGGAGACCCAGTACTTC
CASSSSTGEMVSGETQYF
>TRBJ2-3|.|.|TRBV4-3|15
TGCGCCAGCAGCCAATCAGGGGAGAGCACAGATACGCAGTATTTT
CASSQSGESTDTQYF
>TRBJ1-2|.|many|TRBV10-3|14
TGTGCCATCAGTGGTGAGATGGCGTCGGGAGGCTACACCTTC
CAISGEMASGGYTF
>TRBJ1-2|TRBD1|few|TRBV18|16
TGTGCCAGCTCACCAGGTCAGGGGGCAGGAGACTATGGCTACACCTTC
CASSPGQGAGDYGYTF
>TRBJ2-3|.|.|TRBV28|12
TGTGCCAGCGGTTCAGGCCCAGATACGCAGTATTTT
CASGSGPDTQYF
>TRBJ2-3|.|.|TRBV11-2|14
TGTGCCAGCAGTCAAACCCAATCCGGACTTACGCAGTATTTT
CASSQTQSGLTQYF
>TRBJ2-5|TRBD2|.|TRBV6-2/TRBV6-3|15
TGTGCCAGCAGTTACTCGGGGGGGGATGGAGAGACCCAGTACTTC
CASSYSGGDGETQYF
>TRBJ2-1|.|.|TRBV12-3/TRBV12-4|14
TGTGCCAGCAGTTTATCCCCCCCAGGGGCTGAGCAGTTCTTC
CASSLSPPGAEQFF
>TRBJ2-6|TRBD1|.|TRBV5-6|18
TGTGCCAGCAGCTTGAGCCAGGGGGCTGGACGTGGGGCCAACGTCCTGACTTTC
CASSLSQGAGRGANVLTF
>TRBJ1-1|.|.|TRBV25-1|12
TGTGCCAGCAAAAATGGGGACACTGAAGCTTTCTTT
CASKNGDTEAFF
>TRBJ2-3|TRBD1|.|TRBV20-1|14
TGCAGTGCTAGCCCAGGGGGCTCCACAGATACGCAGTATTTT
CSASPGGSTDTQYF